Listed here are 13 T cell receptor beta chains from one sample, sequenced in a study of T cells in Graves' hyperthyroidism and ophthalmopathy. Amplification of TCR beta CDR3 regions was performed using RNA transcripts as template. TCR CDR3 regions were first amplified by RT-PCR with HTBI primers. From the multiplex PCR reads, TCRdb called clonotypes with MiXCR, one entry per CDR3 protein. The sample lists about 570,000 distinct CDR3 sequences; more than 45% were seen once. The sequencing sample was made of peripheral blood or thyroid tissue (not recorded which). These receptor sequences come from an adult woman with Graves' disease, either hyperthyroidism or ophthalmopathy (not recorded which).

This clonotype was found many times. This chain connects TRBV6-1 to TRBJ1-4; 9 bases map to TRBD1. V was pared by 6 bases and J by 7 bases, with 9 bases of the junction left unmatched. This CDR3 has 15 amino acids. From germline, CDR1 is MNHNS and CDR2 SASEGT. This CDR3 reads CASRSFRTGAEKLFF. For the CDR3, the DNA is TGTGCCAGCAGATCATTTCGGACAGGGGCTGAAAAACTGTTTTTT.

This clonotype was recorded many times. The V and J genes are TRBV20-1 and TRBJ2-5, with 11 bases aligning to TRBD2. The junction had 8 bases not matched to a gene; V was cut back by 6 bases and J by 2 bases. The CDR3 totals 15 residues. Germline loops: CDR1 DFQATT, CDR2 SNEGSKA (reference sequence). CDR3 coding DNA: TGCAGTGCAAGGACTAGCGGGCCCCGTCAAGAGACCCAGTACTTC. It encodes CSARTSGPRQETQYF.

This clonotype has a handful of counts. The V and J genes are TRBV19 and TRBJ2-7; D possibly uses TRBD1 or TRBD2 (5 bases each). The V and J ends lost 5 bases and 3 bases respectively, with 17 bases between them. The CDR3 runs 15 residues. Germline V gene sequence: CDR1 LNHDA, CDR2 SQIVND (reference sequence). CDR3 residues: CASSRGTEGYYEQYF. The CDR3, as DNA: TGTGCCAGTAGTCGCGGCACCGAGGGGTACTACGAGCAGTACTTC.

At least ten counts were recorded for this clonotype. The chain recombines TRBV7-9 with TRBJ2-2; 8 bases align to TRBD2. The CDR3 contains 16 residues. Germline V gives CDR1 SEHNR, CDR2 FQNEAQ (reference sequence). After removal of 1 base from V and 7 bases from J, the junction contained 8 bases not matched to a gene. This chain's CDR3 is CASSLGFSGTLGELFF. The CDR3 nucleotides are TGTGCCAGCAGCTTAGGATTTAGCGGGACGCTCGGGGAGCTGTTTTTT.

The J gene is TRBJ1-5, the V gene TRBV27, with 7 bases aligning to TRBD1. There are 16 residues in the CDR3. Per germline, CDR1 MNHEY and CDR2 SMNVEV (reference sequence). J gave up 2 bases and V 6 bases, and 10 bases lay outside the gene matches. CDR3 residues: CASSRQGGKGNQPQHF. The DNA of the CDR3 is TGTGCCAGCAGCAGACAGGGTGGGAAGGGCAATCAGCCCCAGCATTTT.

This clonotype was recorded at least ten times. The chain combines TRBV27 with TRBJ1-3; TRBD1 matches 8 bases. Germline V gives CDR1 MNHEY, CDR2 SMNVEV (reference sequence). With 6 bases clipped from V and 2 bases from J, the junction kept 6 bases outside the gene matches. CDR3 length: 15 amino acids. The CDR3 DNA reads TGTGCCAGCAGGCCGACAGGGGCAACTGGAAACACCATATATTTT. It encodes CASRPTGATGNTIYF.

The chain employs TRBV5-6 and TRBJ2-5; 8 bases match TRBD1. The CDR3 has 16 amino acids. Trimming removed 2 bases from V and 1 base from J; junction bases left unmatched: 7. CDR1 and CDR2 (germline): SGHDT, YYEEEE. CDR3: CASSFGWTGRQETQYF. Here the CDR3 DNA reads TGTGCCAGCAGCTTCGGATGGACAGGGCGCCAAGAGACCCAGTACTTC.

This clonotype occurred many times. The chain employs TRBV7-2 and TRBJ2-5, with a weak D call TRBD1 (7 bases). This CDR3 is built from 15 residues. CDR1 SGHTA and CDR2 FQGNSA come from the germline V gene. Trimming took off 5 bases at V and 2 bases at J, with 15 bases between the two ends. The CDR3 here is CASSLSRGEQETQYF. The DNA of the CDR3 is TGTGCCAGCAGCCTGTCCAGGGGGGAGCAAGAGACCCAGTACTTC.

The chain recombines TRBV2 with TRBJ1-5; unclear D gene. The CDR3 covers 9 residues. Trimming stripped 5 bases from V and 11 bases from J, with 4 bases between. Germline CDR1 SNHLY, CDR2 FYNNEI. The CDR3 region has the DNA TGTGCCAGCAGTCCGACCCAGCATTTT. Encoded protein: CASSPTQHF.

This chain connects TRBV18 to TRBJ1-3, with D possibly matching TRBD1 (5 bases). The germline CDR1 and CDR2 sequences are KGHSH and LQKENI. There are 14 residues in the CDR3. Trimming removed 0 bases at V and 3 bases at J, with 6 bases between. CDR3 region: CASSPPGDGNTIYF. DNA of the CDR3: TGTGCCAGCTCACCACCAGGGGATGGAAACACCATATATTTT.

The chain has TRBV7-9 and TRBJ1-5; D possibly corresponds to TRBD1 (5 bases). Germline-derived CDR1 and CDR2 are SEHNR and FQNEAQ (reference sequence). V shed 5 bases and J shed 0 bases, with 11 bases lying between them. The CDR3 is 15 amino acids. As DNA, the CDR3 is TGTGCCAGCAGCAGGGACGGCCTTAGCAATCAGCCCCAGCATTTT. Amino acid sequence: CASSRDGLSNQPQHF. Full variable domain (remainder filled in from reference TRBV7-9 and TRBJ1-5): DTGVSQNPRHKITKRGQNVTFRCDPISEHNRLYWYRQTLGQGPEFLTYFQNEAQLEKSRLLSDRFSAERPKGSFSTLEIQRTEQGDSAMYLCASSRDGLSNQPQHFGDGTRLSIL.

The V and J genes are TRBV2 and TRBJ2-7, with D hard to call. Deletions cut 6 bases from V and 1 base from J, with 7 bases between. The V gene's germline CDR1 is SNHLY and CDR2 FYNNEI. CDR3 length equals 12 residues. The CDR3 nucleotides are TGTGCCAGCAGAGCATGGTCCTACGAGCAGTACTTC. Encoded protein: CASRAWSYEQYF.

This clonotype came up many times. V and J are TRBV28 and TRBJ2-5; either TRBD1 or TRBD2 may fit D (6 bases each). This CDR3 region has 15 residues. From germline, CDR1 is MDHEN and CDR2 SYDVKM. Trimming removed 5 bases at V and 2 bases at J, with 15 bases between. The chain's CDR3 is CASSIPAGTQETQYF. In DNA, the CDR3 is TGTGCCAGCAGTATCCCGGCGGGGACACAAGAGACCCAGTACTTC. Full variable domain (outside the CDR3, taken from reference TRBV28 and TRBJ2-5): DVKVTQSSRYLVKRTGEKVFLECVQDMDHENMFWYRQDPGLGLRLIYFSYDVKMKEKGDIPEGYSVSREKKERFSLILESASTNQTSMYLCASSIPAGTQETQYFGPGTRLLVL.